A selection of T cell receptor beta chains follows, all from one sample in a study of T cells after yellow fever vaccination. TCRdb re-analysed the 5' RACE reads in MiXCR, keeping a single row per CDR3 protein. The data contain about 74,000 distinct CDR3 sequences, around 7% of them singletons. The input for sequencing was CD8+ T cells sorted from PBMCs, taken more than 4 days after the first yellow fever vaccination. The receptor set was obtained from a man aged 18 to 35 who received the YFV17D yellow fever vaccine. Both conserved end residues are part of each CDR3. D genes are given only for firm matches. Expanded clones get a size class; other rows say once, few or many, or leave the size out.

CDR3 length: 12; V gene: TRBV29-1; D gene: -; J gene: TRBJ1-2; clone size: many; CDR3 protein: CSVRAGVYGYTF; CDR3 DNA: TGCAGCGTGCGAGCAGGGGTCTATGGCTACACCTTC
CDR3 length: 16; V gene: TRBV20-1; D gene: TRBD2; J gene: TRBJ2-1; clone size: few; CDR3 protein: CSASRGLAGGYNEQFF; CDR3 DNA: TGCAGTGCTAGTCGGGGACTAGCGGGGGGATACAATGAGCAGTTCTTC
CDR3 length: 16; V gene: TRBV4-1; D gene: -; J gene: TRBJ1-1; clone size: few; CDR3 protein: CASRFQDRGLVTEAFF; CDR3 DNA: TGCGCCAGCAGGTTTCAAGATAGGGGTTTGGTCACTGAAGCTTTCTTT
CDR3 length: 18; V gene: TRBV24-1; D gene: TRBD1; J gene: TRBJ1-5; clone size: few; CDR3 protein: CATSDPGQGVSSNQPQHF; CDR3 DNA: TGTGCCACCAGTGACCCCGGACAGGGGGTTTCGAGCAATCAGCCCCAGCATTTT
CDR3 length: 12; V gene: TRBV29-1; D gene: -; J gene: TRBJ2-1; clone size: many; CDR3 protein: CSVEDLQNEQFF; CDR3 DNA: TGCAGCGTTGAAGATCTCCAAAATGAGCAGTTCTTC
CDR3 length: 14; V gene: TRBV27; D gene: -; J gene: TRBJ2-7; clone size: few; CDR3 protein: CASRTGVSSYEQYF; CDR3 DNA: TGTGCCAGCAGAACGGGGGTCAGTTCCTACGAGCAGTACTTC
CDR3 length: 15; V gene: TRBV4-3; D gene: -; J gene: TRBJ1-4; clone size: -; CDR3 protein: CASSQEPNQQEKLFF; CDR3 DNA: TGCGCCAGCAGCCAAGAACCCAACCAGCAGGAAAAACTGTTTTTT
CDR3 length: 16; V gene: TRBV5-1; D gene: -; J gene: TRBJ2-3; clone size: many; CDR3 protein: CASSSTKGYSTDTQYF; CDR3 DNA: TGCGCCAGCAGCTCCACGAAGGGGTACTCAACAGATACGCAGTATTTT
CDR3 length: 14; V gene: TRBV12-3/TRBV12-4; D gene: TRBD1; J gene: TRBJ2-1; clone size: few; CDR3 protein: CASGQGFSNNEQFF; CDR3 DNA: TGTGCCAGCGGACAGGGGTTTAGTAACAATGAGCAGTTCTTC
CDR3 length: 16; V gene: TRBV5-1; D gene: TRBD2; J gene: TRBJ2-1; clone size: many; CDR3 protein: CASSPPASGVYNEQFF; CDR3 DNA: TGCGCCAGCAGCCCTCCGGCTAGCGGGGTATACAATGAGCAGTTCTTC
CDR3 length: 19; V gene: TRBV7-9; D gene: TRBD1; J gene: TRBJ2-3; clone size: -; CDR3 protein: CASTHIQQQGQGTTDTQYF; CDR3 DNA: TGTGCCAGCACCCATATCCAGCAACAGGGACAGGGCACCACAGATACGCAGTATTTT
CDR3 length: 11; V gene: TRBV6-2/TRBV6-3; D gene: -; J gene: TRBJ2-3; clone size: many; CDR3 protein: CASSYFDTQYF; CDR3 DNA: TGTGCCAGCAGTTATTTCGATACGCAGTATTTT
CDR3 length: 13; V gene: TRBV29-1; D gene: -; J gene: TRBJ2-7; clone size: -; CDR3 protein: CSVTAPGSYEQYF; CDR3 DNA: TGCAGCGTGACGGCCCCGGGGAGCTACGAGCAGTACTTC
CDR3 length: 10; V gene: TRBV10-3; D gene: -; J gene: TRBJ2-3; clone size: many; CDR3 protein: CAMGTDTQYF; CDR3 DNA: TGTGCCATGGGGACAGATACGCAGTATTTT
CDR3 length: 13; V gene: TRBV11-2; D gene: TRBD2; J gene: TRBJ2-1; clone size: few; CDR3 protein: CASSPGLAIEQFF; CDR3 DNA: TGTGCCAGCAGCCCCGGACTAGCGATTGAGCAGTTCTTC
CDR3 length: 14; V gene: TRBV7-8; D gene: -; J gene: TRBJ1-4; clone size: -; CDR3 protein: CASSLTGDREKLFF; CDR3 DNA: TGTGCCAGCAGCTTAACAGGCGACAGGGAAAAACTGTTTTTT
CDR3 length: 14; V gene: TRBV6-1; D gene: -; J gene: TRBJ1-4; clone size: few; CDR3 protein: CASSPQRGEEKLFF; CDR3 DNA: TGTGCCAGCAGTCCCCAACGGGGCGAGGAAAAACTGTTTTTT
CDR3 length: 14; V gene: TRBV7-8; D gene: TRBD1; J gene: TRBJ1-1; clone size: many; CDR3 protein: CASSSLQGATEAFF; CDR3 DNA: TGTGCCAGCAGCTCTCTCCAGGGGGCCACTGAAGCTTTCTTT
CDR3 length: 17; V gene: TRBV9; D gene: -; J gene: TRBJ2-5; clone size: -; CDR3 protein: CASSVDGSRPIQETQYF; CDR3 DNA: TGTGCCAGCAGCGTAGATGGGAGCAGACCGATTCAAGAGACCCAGTACTTC
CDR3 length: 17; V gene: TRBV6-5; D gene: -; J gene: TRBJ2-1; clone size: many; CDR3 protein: CASSYSRDIGSYNEQFF; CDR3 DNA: TGTGCCAGCAGTTACTCGAGGGACATAGGCTCCTACAATGAGCAGTTCTTC
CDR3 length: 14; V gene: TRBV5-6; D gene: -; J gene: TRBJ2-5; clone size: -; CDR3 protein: CASSSTGWGETQYF; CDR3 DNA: TGTGCCAGCAGCTCGACAGGTTGGGGGGAGACCCAGTACTTC
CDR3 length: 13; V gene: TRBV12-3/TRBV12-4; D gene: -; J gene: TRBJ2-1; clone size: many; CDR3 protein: CASADPGGNEQFF; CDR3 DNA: TGTGCCAGCGCCGACCCTGGAGGGAATGAGCAGTTCTTC
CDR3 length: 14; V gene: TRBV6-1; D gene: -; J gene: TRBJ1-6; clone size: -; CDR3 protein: CAAREWFGNSPLHF; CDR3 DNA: TGTGCCGCCAGGGAGTGGTTTGGGAATTCACCCCTCCACTTT
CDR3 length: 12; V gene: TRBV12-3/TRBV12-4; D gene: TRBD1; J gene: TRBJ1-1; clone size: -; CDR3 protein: CASTSGGTEAFF; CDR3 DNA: TGTGCCAGCACCTCAGGGGGCACTGAAGCTTTCTTT
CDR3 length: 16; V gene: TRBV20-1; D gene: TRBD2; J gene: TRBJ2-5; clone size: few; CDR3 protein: CSARDGSGAYQETQYF; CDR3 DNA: TGCAGTGCTAGAGACGGTAGCGGGGCATACCAAGAGACCCAGTACTTC
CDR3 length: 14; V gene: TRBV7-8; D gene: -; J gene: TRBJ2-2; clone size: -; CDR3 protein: CASSLQGTPGSCFF; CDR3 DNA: -
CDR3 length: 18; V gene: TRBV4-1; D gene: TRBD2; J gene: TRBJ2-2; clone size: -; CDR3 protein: CASSPASSIAGDTGELFF; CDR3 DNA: TGCGCCAGCAGCCCCGCATCAAGTATAGCGGGGGACACCGGGGAGCTGTTTTTT
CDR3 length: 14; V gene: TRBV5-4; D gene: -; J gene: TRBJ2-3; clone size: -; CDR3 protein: CASSSPFHTDTQYF; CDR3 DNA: TGTGCCAGCAGCTCGCCCTTCCACACAGATACGCAGTATTTT
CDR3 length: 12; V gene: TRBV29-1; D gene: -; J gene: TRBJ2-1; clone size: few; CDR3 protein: CSVEALANEQFF; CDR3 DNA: TGCAGCGTTGAGGCCCTAGCCAATGAGCAGTTCTTC
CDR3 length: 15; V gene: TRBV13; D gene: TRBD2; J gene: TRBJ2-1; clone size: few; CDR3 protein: CASSQTSGGAIEQFF; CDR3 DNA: TGTGCCAGCAGCCAGACTAGCGGGGGGGCTATTGAGCAGTTCTTC